This T cell receptor (beta chain) was captured by sequencing in a study of OX40 agonist ivuxolimab in advanced cancers. Whole-study context: Patients undergoing dose escalation presented with hepatocellular carcinoma, melanoma, renal cell or head and neck cancer. Eligibility admitted prior anti-PD-1, anti-PD-L1 or anti-CTLA-4 therapy; 40% had some. One hepatocellular carcinoma and a couple of cutaneous melanoma patients partially responded.

Whole-study results and caveats: Expanded clones were, on average, more numerous in CD8+ T cells than in CD4+.

Only one count was recorded for this clone. Its antigen is undetermined. Libraries were prepared by immunoSEQ multiplex PCR; TCRdb keeps only in-frame clonotypes and omits some of them. The sample lists around 70,000 clones, 85% occurring once. This receptor was identified in an adult with an advanced solid tumor such as melanoma, head and neck, liver or kidney cancer. Sequenced material: CD4+ or CD8+ T cells sorted from blood, taken in a trial of the OX40 agonist ivuxolimab.

CDR3 in amino acids: CASSLKTSGGATDTQYF. The CDR3 DNA follows: TGTGCCAGCAGCTTAAAGACTAGCGGGGGTGCAACAGATACGCAGTATTTT. The chain joins TRBV11-1 to TRBJ2-3, with 12 bases identical to TRBD2. In germline, CDR1 is SGHAT, CDR2 FQDESV (reference sequence). V shed 2 bases and J 3 bases; nucleotides not matched to a gene: 6. The CDR3 has 17 amino acids. Together with reference TRBV11-1 and TRBJ2-3, the CDR3 gives the full variable domain: EAEVAQSPRYKITEKSQAVAFWCDPISGHATLYWYRQILGQGPELLVQFQDESVVDDSQLPKDRFSAERLKGVDSTLKIQPAELGDSAMYLCASSLKTSGGATDTQYFGPGTRLTVL.